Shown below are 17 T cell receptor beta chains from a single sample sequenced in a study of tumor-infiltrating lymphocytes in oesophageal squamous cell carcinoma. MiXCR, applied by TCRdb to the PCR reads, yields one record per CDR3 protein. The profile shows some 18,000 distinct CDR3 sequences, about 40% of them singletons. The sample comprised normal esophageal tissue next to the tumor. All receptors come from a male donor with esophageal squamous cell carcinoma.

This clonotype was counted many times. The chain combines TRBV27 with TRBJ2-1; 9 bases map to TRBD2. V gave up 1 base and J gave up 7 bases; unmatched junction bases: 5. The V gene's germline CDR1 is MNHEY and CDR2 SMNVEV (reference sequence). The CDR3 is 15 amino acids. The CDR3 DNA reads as TGTGCCAGCAGTTTATTCAGCGGGAGGTGGAATGAGCAGTTCTTC. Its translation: CASSLFSGRWNEQFF.

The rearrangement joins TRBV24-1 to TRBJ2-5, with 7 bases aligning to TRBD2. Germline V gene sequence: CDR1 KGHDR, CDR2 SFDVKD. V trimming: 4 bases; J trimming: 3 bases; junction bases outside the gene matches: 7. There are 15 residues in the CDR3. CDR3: CATSDPSGGKETQYF. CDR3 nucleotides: TGTGCCACCAGTGACCCTAGCGGAGGAAAAGAGACCCAGTACTTC.

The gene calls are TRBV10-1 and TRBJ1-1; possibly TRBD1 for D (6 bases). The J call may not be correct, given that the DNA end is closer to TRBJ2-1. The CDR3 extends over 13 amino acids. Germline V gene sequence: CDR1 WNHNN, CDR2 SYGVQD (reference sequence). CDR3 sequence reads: CASSELQGNEQFF. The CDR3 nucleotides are TGCGCCAGCAGTGAGTTACAGGGAAATGAGCAGTTCTTC.

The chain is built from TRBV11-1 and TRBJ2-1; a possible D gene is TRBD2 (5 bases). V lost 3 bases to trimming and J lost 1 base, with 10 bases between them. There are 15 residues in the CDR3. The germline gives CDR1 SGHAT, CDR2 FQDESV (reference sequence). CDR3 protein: CASSFGVLSYNEQFF. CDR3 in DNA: TGTGCCAGCAGCTTCGGGGTACTGTCCTACAATGAGCAGTTCTTC.

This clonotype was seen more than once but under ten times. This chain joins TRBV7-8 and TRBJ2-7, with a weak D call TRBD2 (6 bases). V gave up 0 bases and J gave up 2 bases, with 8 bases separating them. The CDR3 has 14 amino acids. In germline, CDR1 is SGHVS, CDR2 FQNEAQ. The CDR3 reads CASSLAGRTYEQYF. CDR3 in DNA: TGTGCCAGCAGCTTAGCAGGGAGGACCTACGAGCAGTACTTC. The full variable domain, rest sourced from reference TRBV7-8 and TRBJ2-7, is GAGVSQSPRYKVAKRGQDVALRCDPISGHVSLFWYQQALGQGPEFLTYFQNEAQLDKSGLPSDRFFAERPEGSVSTLKIQRTQQEDSAVYLCASSLAGRTYEQYFGPGTRLTVT.

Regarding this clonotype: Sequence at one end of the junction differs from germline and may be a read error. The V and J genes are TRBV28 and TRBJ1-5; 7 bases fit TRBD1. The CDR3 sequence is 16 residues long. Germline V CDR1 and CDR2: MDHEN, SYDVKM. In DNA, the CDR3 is TGTGCCAGCAGTTTCATAGGGGACAGCCGGAATCAACCCCAGCATTTT. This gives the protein CASSFIGDSRNQPQHF. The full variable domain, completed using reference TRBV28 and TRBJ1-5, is DVKVTQSSRYLVKRTGEKVFLECVQDMDHENMFWYRQDPGLGLRLIYFSYDVKMKEKGDIPEGYSVSREKKERFSLILESASTNQTSMYLCASSFIGDSRNQPQHFGDGTRLSIL.

This CDR3 reads CASSEWASGRARFF. CDR3 nucleotides: TGTGCCAGCAGTGAATGGGCTAGCGGGAGGGCCCGGTTCTTC. The rearrangement uses TRBV6-1 and TRBJ2-1; 12 bases align to TRBD2. CDR1 MNHNS and CDR2 SASEGT come from the germline V gene. The CDR3 is 14 residues long. J was trimmed by 15 bases and V by 2 bases; bases with no gene match: 8.

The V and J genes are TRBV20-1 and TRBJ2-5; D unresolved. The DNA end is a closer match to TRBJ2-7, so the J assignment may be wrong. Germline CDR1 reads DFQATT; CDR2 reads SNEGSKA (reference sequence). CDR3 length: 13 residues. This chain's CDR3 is CSARDNPFYEQYF. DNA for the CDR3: TGCAGTGCTAGAGACAACCCTTTCTACGAGCAGTACTTC.

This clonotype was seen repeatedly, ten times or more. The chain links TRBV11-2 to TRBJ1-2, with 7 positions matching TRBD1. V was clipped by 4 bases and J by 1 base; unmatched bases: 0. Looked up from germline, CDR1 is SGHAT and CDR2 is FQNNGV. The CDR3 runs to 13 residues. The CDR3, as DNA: TGTGCCAGCAGCTGGGACAGTAACTATGGCTACACCTTC. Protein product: CASSWDSNYGYTF. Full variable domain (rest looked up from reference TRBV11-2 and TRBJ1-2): EAGVAQSPRYKIIEKRQSVAFWCNPISGHATLYWYQQILGQGPKLLIQFQNNGVVDDSQLPKDRFSAERLKGVDSTLKIQPAKLEDSAVYLCASSWDSNYGYTFGSGTRLTVV.

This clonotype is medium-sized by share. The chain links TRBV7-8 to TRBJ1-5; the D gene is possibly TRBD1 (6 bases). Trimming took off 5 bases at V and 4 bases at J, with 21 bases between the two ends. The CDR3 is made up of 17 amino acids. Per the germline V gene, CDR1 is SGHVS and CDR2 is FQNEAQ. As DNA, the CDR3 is TGTGCCAGCAGCCCCGGTGGGATCAGGGGCCCGAATCAGCCCCAGCATTTT. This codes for CASSPGGIRGPNQPQHF.

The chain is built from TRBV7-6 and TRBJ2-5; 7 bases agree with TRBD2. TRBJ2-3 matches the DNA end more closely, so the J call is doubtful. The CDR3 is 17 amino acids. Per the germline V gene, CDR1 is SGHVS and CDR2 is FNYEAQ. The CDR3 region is CASSLGFRAGLTDTQYF. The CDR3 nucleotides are TGTGCCAGCAGCTTGGGGTTCAGAGCGGGGCTCACAGATACGCAGTATTTT.

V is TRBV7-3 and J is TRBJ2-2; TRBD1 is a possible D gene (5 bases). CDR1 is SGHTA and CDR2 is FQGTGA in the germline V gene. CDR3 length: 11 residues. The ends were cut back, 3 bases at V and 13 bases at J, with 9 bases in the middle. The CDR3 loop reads CASSLGPTLFF. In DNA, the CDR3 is TGTGCCAGCAGCTTGGGGCCCACGCTGTTTTTT.

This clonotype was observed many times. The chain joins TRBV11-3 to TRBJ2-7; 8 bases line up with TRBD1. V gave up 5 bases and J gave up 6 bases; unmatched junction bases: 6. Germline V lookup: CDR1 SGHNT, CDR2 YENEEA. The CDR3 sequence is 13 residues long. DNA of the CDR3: TGTGCCAGCAGCCCTCCAGGGGGCCTCGAGCAGTACTTC. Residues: CASSPPGGLEQYF.

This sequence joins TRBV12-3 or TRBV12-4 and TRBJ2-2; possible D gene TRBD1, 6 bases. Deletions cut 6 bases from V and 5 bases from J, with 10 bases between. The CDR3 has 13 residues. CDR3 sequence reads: CASRVRGTGELFF. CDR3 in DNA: TGTGCCAGCAGGGTGAGGGGGACCGGGGAGCTGTTTTTT.

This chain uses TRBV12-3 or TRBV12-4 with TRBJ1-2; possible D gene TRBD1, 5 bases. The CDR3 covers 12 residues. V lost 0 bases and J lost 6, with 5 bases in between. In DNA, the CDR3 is TGTGCCAGCAGTTTAGCAGGGGATGGCTACACCTTC. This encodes CASSLAGDGYTF.

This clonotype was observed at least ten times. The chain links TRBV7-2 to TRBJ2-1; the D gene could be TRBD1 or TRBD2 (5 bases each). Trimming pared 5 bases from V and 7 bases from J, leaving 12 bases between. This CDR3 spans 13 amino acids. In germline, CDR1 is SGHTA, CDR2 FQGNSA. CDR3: CASSHTWGNEQFF. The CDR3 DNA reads TGTGCCAGCAGCCATACGTGGGGGAATGAGCAGTTCTTC. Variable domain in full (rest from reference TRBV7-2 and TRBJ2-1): GAGVSQSPSNKVTEKGKDVELRCDPISGHTALYWYRQSLGQGLEFLIYFQGNSAPDKSGLPSDRFSAERTGGSVSTLTIQRTQQEDSAVYLCASSHTWGNEQFFGPGTRLTVL.

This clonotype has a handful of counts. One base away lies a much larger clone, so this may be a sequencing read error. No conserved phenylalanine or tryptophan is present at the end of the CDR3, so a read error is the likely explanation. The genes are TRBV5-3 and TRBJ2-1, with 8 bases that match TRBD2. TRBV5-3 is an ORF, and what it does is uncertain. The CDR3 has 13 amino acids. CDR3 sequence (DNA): TGTGCCAGCAGCTCTAAAAGCGGGAGCAGGCAGTTCTCC. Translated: CASSSKSGSRQFS.